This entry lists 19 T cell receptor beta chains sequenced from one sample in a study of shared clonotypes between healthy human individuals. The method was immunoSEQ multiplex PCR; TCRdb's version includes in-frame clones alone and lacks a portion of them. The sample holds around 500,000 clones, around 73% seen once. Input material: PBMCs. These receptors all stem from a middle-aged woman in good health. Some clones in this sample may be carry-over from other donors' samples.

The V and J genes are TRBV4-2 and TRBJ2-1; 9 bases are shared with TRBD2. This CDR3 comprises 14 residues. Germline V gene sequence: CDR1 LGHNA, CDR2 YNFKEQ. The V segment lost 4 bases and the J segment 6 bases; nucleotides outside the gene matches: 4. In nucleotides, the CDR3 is TGTGCCAGCAGCCCGGGACTAGCCTTCAATGAGCAGTTCTTC. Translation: CASSPGLAFNEQFF.

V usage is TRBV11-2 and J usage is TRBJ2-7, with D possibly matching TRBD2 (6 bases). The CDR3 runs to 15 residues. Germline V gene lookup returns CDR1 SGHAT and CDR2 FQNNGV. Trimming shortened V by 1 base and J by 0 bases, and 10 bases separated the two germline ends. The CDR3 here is CASSLVGGSSYEQYF. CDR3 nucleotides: TGTGCCAGCAGCTTAGTTGGAGGGAGCTCCTACGAGCAGTACTTC.

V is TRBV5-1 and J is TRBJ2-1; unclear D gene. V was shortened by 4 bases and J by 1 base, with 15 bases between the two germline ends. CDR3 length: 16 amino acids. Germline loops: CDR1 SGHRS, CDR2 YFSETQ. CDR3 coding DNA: TGCGCCAGCAGCCAAAAGGACCGAAGTTCCTACAATGAGCAGTTCTTC. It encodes CASSQKDRSSYNEQFF.

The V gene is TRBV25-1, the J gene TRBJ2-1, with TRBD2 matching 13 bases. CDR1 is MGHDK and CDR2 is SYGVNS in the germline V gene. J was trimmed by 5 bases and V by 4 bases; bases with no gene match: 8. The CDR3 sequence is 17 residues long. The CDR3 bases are TGTGCCAGCAGTGGGGGACTAGCGGGAATTCTCCACAATGAGCAGTTCTTC. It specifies CASSGGLAGILHNEQFF.

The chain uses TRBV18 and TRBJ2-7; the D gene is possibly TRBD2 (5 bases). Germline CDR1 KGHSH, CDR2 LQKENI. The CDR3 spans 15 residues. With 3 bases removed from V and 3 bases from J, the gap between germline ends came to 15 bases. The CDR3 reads CASSPRSRTLYEQYF. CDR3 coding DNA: TGTGCCAGCTCACCCCGCTCGAGGACTCTCTACGAGCAGTACTTC.

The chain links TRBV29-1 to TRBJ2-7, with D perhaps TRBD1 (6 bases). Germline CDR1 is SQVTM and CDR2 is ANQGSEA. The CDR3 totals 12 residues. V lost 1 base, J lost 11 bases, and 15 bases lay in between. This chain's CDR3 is CSVEVPRGQKYF. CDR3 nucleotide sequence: TGCAGCGTTGAAGTCCCCCGCGGACAGAAGTACTTC.

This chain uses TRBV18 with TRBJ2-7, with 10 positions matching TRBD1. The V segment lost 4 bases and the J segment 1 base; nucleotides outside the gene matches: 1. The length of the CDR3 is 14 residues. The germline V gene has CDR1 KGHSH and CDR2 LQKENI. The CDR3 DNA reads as TGTGCCAGCTCACTGGGACAGGGGTCCTACGAGCAGTACTTC. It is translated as CASSLGQGSYEQYF.

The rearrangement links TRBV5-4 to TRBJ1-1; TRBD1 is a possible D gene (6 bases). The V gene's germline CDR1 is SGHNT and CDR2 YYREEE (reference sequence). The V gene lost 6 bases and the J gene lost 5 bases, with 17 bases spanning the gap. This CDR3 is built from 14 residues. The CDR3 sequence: CASTSSRGPTEAFF. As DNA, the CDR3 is TGTGCCAGCACCTCATCCCGGGGGCCGACTGAAGCTTTCTTT.

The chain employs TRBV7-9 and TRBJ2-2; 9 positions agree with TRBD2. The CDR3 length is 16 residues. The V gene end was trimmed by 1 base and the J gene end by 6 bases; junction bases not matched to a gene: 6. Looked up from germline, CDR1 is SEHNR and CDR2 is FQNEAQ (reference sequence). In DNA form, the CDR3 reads TGTGCCAGCAGCTTAGGTGGTAGCGGGAGTTCCGGGGAGCTGTTTTTT. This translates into CASSLGGSGSSGELFF.

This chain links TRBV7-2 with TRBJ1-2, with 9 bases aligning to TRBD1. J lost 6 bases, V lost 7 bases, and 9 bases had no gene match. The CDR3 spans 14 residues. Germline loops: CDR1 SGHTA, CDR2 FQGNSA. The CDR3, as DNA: TGTGCCAGCATCGAAGGGGGACAGGGAAATGGCTACACCTTC. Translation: CASIEGGQGNGYTF.

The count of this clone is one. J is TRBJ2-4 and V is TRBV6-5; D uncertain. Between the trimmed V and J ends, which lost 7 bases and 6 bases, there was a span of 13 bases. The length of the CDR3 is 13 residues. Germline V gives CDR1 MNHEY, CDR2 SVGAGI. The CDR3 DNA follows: TGTGCCAGCACCAAAGGACCCGGAAACATTCAGTACTTC. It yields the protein CASTKGPGNIQYF.

The DNA for the CDR3 is TGTGCCAGCAGCGTAGGTCCAGGATACTACGAGCAGTACTTC. As protein: CASSVGPGYYEQYF. This rearrangement joins TRBV9 to TRBJ2-7; D is unclear. This CDR3 is 14 amino acids long. CDR1 and CDR2 from the germline V gene are SGDLS and YYNGEE. Trimming removed 0 bases from V and 3 bases from J, with 10 bases in between. Looking up the rest from reference TRBV9 and TRBJ2-7 gives the full variable domain: DSGVTQTPKHLITATGQRVTLRCSPRSGDLSVYWYQQSLDQGLQFLIQYYNGEERAKGNILERFSAQQFPDLHSELNLSSLELGDSALYFCASSVGPGYYEQYFGPGTRLTVT.

This CDR3 is CSVKTGVGYNEQFF. CDR3 nucleotide sequence: TGCAGCGTTAAGACAGGGGTTGGCTACAATGAGCAGTTCTTC. J is TRBJ2-1 and V is TRBV29-1; TRBD1 matches 8 bases. Unmatched junction bases numbered 6, after V lost 5 bases and J lost 3 bases. This CDR3 is 14 amino acids long. CDR1 SQVTM and CDR2 ANQGSEA come from the germline V gene.

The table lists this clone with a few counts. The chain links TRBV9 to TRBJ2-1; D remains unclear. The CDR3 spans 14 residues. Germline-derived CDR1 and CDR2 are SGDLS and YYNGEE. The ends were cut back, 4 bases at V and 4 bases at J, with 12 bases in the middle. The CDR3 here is CASSPRAPYNEQFF. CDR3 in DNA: TGTGCCAGCAGCCCCCGGGCCCCTTACAATGAGCAGTTCTTC.

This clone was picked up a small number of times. CDR3 loop: CASSPWTSGMETQYF. The CDR3 nucleotides are TGTGCCAGCAGCCCATGGACTAGCGGGATGGAGACCCAGTACTTC. The chain couples TRBV7-6 to TRBJ2-5, with 12 bases lining up with TRBD2. CDR3 length: 15 amino acids. CDR1 and CDR2 (germline): SGHVS, FNYEAQ. With 5 bases clipped from V and 5 bases from J, the junction kept 6 bases outside the gene matches.

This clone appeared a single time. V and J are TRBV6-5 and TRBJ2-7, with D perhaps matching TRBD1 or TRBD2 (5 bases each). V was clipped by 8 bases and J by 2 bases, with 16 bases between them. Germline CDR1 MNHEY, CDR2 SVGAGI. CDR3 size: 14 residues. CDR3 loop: CASAPRGSTYEQYF. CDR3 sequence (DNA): TGTGCCAGCGCACCTCGGGGCAGCACCTACGAGCAGTACTTC.

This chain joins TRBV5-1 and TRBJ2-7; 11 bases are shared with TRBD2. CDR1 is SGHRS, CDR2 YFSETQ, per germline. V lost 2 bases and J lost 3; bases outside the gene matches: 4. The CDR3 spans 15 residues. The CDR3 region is CASSLLAGEGYEQYF. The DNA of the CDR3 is TGCGCCAGCAGCTTACTAGCGGGAGAAGGCTACGAGCAGTACTTC.

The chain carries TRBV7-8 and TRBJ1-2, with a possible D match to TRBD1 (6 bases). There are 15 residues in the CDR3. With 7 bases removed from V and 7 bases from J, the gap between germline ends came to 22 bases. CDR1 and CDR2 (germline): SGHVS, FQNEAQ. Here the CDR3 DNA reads TGTGCCAGCACCAGGACAGCCACCGGTTCCTTTGGCTACACCTTC. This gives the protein CASTRTATGSFGYTF.

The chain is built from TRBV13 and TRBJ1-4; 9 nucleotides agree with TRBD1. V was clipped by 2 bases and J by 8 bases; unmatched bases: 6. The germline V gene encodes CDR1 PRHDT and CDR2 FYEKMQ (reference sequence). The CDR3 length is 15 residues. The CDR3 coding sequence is TGTGCCAGCAGCTTAAGGGGACAGGGTAGAGAAAAACTGTTTTTT. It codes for CASSLRGQGREKLFF.